Listed here are 9 T cell receptor beta chains from one sample, sequenced in a study of T cell responses to AZD1222 COVID-19 vaccine. TCRdb's table, derived via immunoSEQ multiplex PCR, lists solely in-frame clones and lacks some. The table lists under 130,000 clones, approximately 90% of them singletons, with around 9.1% in the top ten. This sample comprised peripheral blood, obtained on day 0 of AZD1222 vaccination. All receptors come from an adult in good health.

CDR3 nucleotides: TGTGCCAGCAGTTTTATCCTTAGCAATCAGCCCCAGCATTTT. Translating it yields CASSFILSNQPQHF. The chain joins TRBV28 to TRBJ1-5; no firm D call. From germline, CDR1 is MDHEN and CDR2 SYDVKM. Deletions cut 3 bases from V and 0 bases from J, with 6 bases between. The CDR3 contains 14 residues.

The chain couples TRBV6-5 to TRBJ2-7, with TRBD1 matching 11 bases. The germline gives CDR1 MNHEY, CDR2 SVGAGI. The CDR3 has 14 amino acids. Trimming at V came to 6 bases and at J to 4 bases, leaving 5 bases not matched to a gene. The CDR3 DNA is TGTGCCAGCAGCCGGACAGGGGGCTGGTACGAGCAGTACTTC. As protein: CASSRTGGWYEQYF.

The V and J genes are TRBV18 and TRBJ1-4; 7 bases agree with TRBD1. The trim removed 4 bases at V and 8 bases at J, leaving 7 bases unmatched. This CDR3 contains 14 residues. Germline assignment: CDR1 KGHSH and CDR2 LQKENI. CDR3 in DNA: TGTGCCAGCTCACAGCCGGGACAGCCGGAAAAACTGTTTTTT. It specifies CASSQPGQPEKLFF.

The chain joins TRBV19 to TRBJ1-1, with 11 bases fitting TRBD1. Per the germline V gene, CDR1 is LNHDA and CDR2 is SQIVND (reference sequence). With V trimmed by 8 bases and J by 3 bases, 8 bases remained unmatched. There are 15 residues in the CDR3. CDR3 coding DNA: TGTGCCAGTGGGGGACAGGGGGTCGCGGACACTGAAGCTTTCTTT. Residues: CASGGQGVADTEAFF. The complete variable domain, with remaining parts taken from reference TRBV19 and TRBJ1-1, reads DGGITQSPKYLFRKEGQNVTLSCEQNLNHDAMYWYRQDPGQGLRLIYYSQIVNDFQKGDIAEGYSVSREKKESFPLTVTSAQKNPTAFYLCASGGQGVADTEAFFGQGTRLTVV.

The chain couples TRBV11-2 to TRBJ1-1, with 8 bases fitting TRBD1. The V gene's germline CDR1 is SGHAT and CDR2 FQNNGV. After removal of 5 bases from V and 0 bases from J, the junction contained 5 bases not matched to a gene. The CDR3 consists of 15 residues. The CDR3 nucleotides read TGTGCCAGCAGCGTGACAGGGGCGTTGAACACTGAAGCTTTCTTT. Translation: CASSVTGALNTEAFF.

The chain recombines TRBV7-9 with TRBJ1-4; the D is unclear. The V end lost 5 bases, the J end lost 1 base, and 11 bases lay between the germline ends. There are 15 residues in the CDR3. Germline V lookup: CDR1 SEHNR, CDR2 FQNEAQ (reference sequence). CDR3 bases: TGTGCCAGCAGCCGAACGGGGTTAACTAATGAAAAACTGTTTTTT. This sequence encodes CASSRTGLTNEKLFF.

The chain joins TRBV20-1 to TRBJ2-2; D remains unclear. CDR3 length: 13 amino acids. The germline V gene encodes CDR1 DFQATT and CDR2 SNEGSKA (reference sequence). V lost 3 bases and J lost 1, with 6 bases in between. CDR3 protein: CSASVENTGELFF. CDR3 nucleotide sequence: TGCAGTGCTAGTGTGGAGAACACCGGGGAGCTGTTTTTT.

The rearrangement links TRBV14 to TRBJ1-2; 7 bases line up with TRBD1. The ends lost 0 bases at V and 0 bases at J; junction bases unmatched: 22. CDR1 is SGHDN and CDR2 is FVKESK in the germline V gene. The CDR3 runs 22 residues. CDR3 sequence (DNA): TGTGCCAGCAGCCAAGATTGGGGGAAAGCACAGGGGAAGTGGGCAGCTAACTATGGCTACACCTTC. Residues: CASSQDWGKAQGKWAANYGYTF.

The rearrangement links TRBV9 to TRBJ1-3; D not certain. The CDR3 has 13 amino acids. Between the trimmed V and J ends, which lost 3 bases and 4 bases, there was a span of 8 bases. Germline V gene sequence: CDR1 SGDLS, CDR2 YYNGEE. The CDR3: CASSEVEGNTIYF. As DNA, the CDR3 is TGTGCCAGCAGCGAGGTGGAGGGAAACACCATATATTTT.